This is a list of T cell receptor beta chains from one sample in a study of T cells in Graves' hyperthyroidism and ophthalmopathy. One entry per CDR3 protein, called by TCRdb with MiXCR from the multiplex PCR reads. The data show about 380,000 distinct CDR3 sequences, approximately 13% seen once. Sequenced material: blood. The receptors come from a woman in her sixties or seventies with Graves' hyperthyroidism. Both conserved end residues are part of each CDR3. The order of the fields is D gene, clone size, V gene, J gene, CDR3 DNA, CDR3 protein. The D gene is left open where the match is weak. Clone size is stated in some rows and not others, as once, few, many or a class when expanded.

.	many	TRBV30	TRBJ1-1	TGTGCCTGGATCCGTTGGTTCGATTGGGCTTTCTTT	CAWIRWFDWAFF
.	.	TRBV10-3	TRBJ1-1	TGTGCCATAAAACCAGGGGACACTGAAGCTTTCTTT	CAIKPGDTEAFF
.	few	TRBV19	TRBJ2-3	TGTGCCAGTAAAGGGACTAGCACAGATACGCAGTATTTT	CASKGTSTDTQYF
.	many	TRBV3-1	TRBJ1-1	TGTGCCAGCAGCCTCCGGACAGTTAACACTGAAGCTTTCTTT	CASSLRTVNTEAFF
TRBD1	many	TRBV10-3	TRBJ1-1	TGTGCCATCAGTGAGTCAGGGGGCGCTGAAGCTTTCTTT	CAISESGGAEAFF
.	many	TRBV19	TRBJ1-5	TGTGCCAGTAGTTCTGGGGGATTCCAGCCCCAGCATTTT	CASSSGGFQPQHF
TRBD1	few	TRBV20-1	TRBJ2-5	TGCAGTGCTAGCCACAGGGGCGCCCAGTACTTC	CSASHRGAQYF
.	.	TRBV29-1	TRBJ1-1	TGCACTAAACGGGGACGCTCCCTCCGGGCTTTCTTT	CTKRGRSLRAFF
TRBD1	many	TRBV10-1	TRBJ1-1	TGCGCCAGCAGTGGTGGGACAGGGGGGCCCATGAACACTGAAGCTTTCTTT	CASSGGTGGPMNTEAFF
TRBD2	few	TRBV19	TRBJ2-3	TGTGCCAGTAGTAGCGGGAGCCCAGATACGCAGTATTTT	CASSSGSPDTQYF
TRBD1	many	TRBV5-1	TRBJ1-4	TGCGCCAGCAGCGCCACAACAGGGGTTGAAAAACTGTTTTTT	CASSATTGVEKLFF
.	many	TRBV7-9	TRBJ2-3	TGTGCCAGCAGCCCGGAGCCCGGGGCAGATACGCAGTATTTT	CASSPEPGADTQYF
.	many	TRBV25-1	TRBJ2-2	TGTGCCAGCAGTGAGCCTATCACCGGGGAGCTGTTTTTT	CASSEPITGELFF
.	.	TRBV6-5	TRBJ2-7	TGTGCCAGCAGTTACTCCACGCTAGTCGCTTACGAGCAGTACTTC	CASSYSTLVAYEQYF
.	many	TRBV5-1	TRBJ1-2	TGCGCCAGCAGCTTGGCTGGGGAAACCTACTATGGCTACACCTTC	CASSLAGETYYGYTF
.	many	TRBV20-1	TRBJ2-1	TGCAGTGCTTCTCCTGGGCCCGAAAATGAGCAGTTCTTC	CSASPGPENEQFF
TRBD2	few	TRBV3-1	TRBJ2-1	TGTGCCAGCAGCCAAGATGTTGGCCTAGCGGATAATGAGCAGTTCTTC	CASSQDVGLADNEQFF
TRBD2	many	TRBV15	TRBJ2-1	TGTGCCACCAGCAGACGAGCGGGAGGAGGCAGCGATGAGCAGTTCTTC	CATSRRAGGGSDEQFF
TRBD2	.	TRBV29-1	TRBJ2-2	TGCAGCGTCGGTGGGGGACTAGAAATAACCGGGGAGCTGTTTTTT	CSVGGGLEITGELFF
.	many	TRBV2	TRBJ2-5	TGTGCCAGCAGTGACGGGATGGAAGAGACCCAGTACTTC	CASSDGMEETQYF
TRBD2	.	TRBV20-1	TRBJ2-3	TGCAGTGCTAGGGTGAGGGGTAGCGGGAGTAGCACAGATACGCAGTATTTT	CSARVRGSGSSTDTQYF
.	.	TRBV29-1	TRBJ1-2	TGCAGCGTTGGATCCCACCAGGGGAATGGCTACACCTTC	CSVGSHQGNGYTF
TRBD2	many	TRBV12-3/TRBV12-4	TRBJ2-5	TGTGCCAGCAGTTTAATGGGGCCGGGGGTCGATATGGCGGGAGATTATTCAGAGACCCAGTACTTC	CASSLMGPGVDMAGDYSETQYF
TRBD1	few	TRBV15	TRBJ1-2	TGTGCCACCAGCAGAGAACTTGGGGACAGCTATGGCTACACCTTC	CATSRELGDSYGYTF
.	many	TRBV27	TRBJ2-3	TGTGCCAGCAGTCCGGGCGGGTCCCTCCCCACGCAGTATTTT	CASSPGGSLPTQYF
.	many	TRBV2	TRBJ2-3	TGTGCCAGCAGATTCGCCCGGGACGAAGGCACAGATACGCAGTATTTT	CASRFARDEGTDTQYF
.	many	TRBV12-3/TRBV12-4	TRBJ2-7	TGTGCCAGCAGCCCCGCGCGCCGAGCCCTCTGGGAGCAGTACTTC	CASSPARRALWEQYF
.	.	TRBV28	TRBJ2-3	TGTGCCAGCAGTTTAATCGGTGAGGGGGTCGATACGCAGTATTTT	CASSLIGEGVDTQYF
.	.	TRBV7-3	TRBJ2-2	TGTGCCAGCAGCCCAGGGGTAACCGGGGAGCTGTTTTTT	CASSPGVTGELFF
TRBD2	few	TRBV20-1	TRBJ2-3	TGCAGTGCTAGAGGACTAGCGGGAGACGCAGATACGCAGTATTTT	CSARGLAGDADTQYF
.	many	TRBV28	TRBJ2-3	TGTGCCAGCAGTTTAATGGGAGATACGCAGTATTTT	CASSLMGDTQYF
.	.	TRBV6-2/TRBV6-3	TRBJ2-4	TGTGCCGGACCAGGGGGTTTAGGGGCGGGAGTACCCAAAAACATTCAGTACTTC	CAGPGGLGAGVPKNIQYF
.	many	TRBV18	TRBJ2-3	TGTGCCAGCTCACCACAGTACAGCACAGATACGCAGTATTTT	CASSPQYSTDTQYF
TRBD1	.	TRBV7-9	TRBJ2-5	TGTGCCAGCAGCTACTACAGGGGCCAAGAGACCCAGTACTTC	CASSYYRGQETQYF
.	.	TRBV9	TRBJ2-5	TGTGCCAGCAGCGTAGTGGGGGCCGCACAAGAGACCCAGTACTTC	CASSVVGAAQETQYF
.	.	TRBV7-8	TRBJ2-3	TGTGCCAGCAGCATACCGGGACCCGCAGGAGATACGCAGTATTTT	CASSIPGPAGDTQYF
.	many	TRBV28	TRBJ1-2	TGTGCCAGCACCCCCCAGGGCACCTATGGCTACACCTTC	CASTPQGTYGYTF
.	.	TRBV20-1	TRBJ2-5	TGCAGTGCTAGAGCCCCGGCTAGCCAGGACGAGACCCAGTACTTC	CSARAPASQDETQYF
.	few	TRBV29-1	TRBJ2-2	TGCAGCGTGGTTGTTGGGGGGGCAGACGGGGAGCTGTTTTTT	CSVVVGGADGELFF
TRBD1	many	TRBV15	TRBJ1-4	TGTGCCACCAGCCCCCGGACAGGGCCCGAAAAACTGTTTTTT	CATSPRTGPEKLFF
.	.	TRBV10-3	TRBJ2-1	TGTGCCATCAGTGTTGACCGGAATGAGCAGTTCTTC	CAISVDRNEQFF
.	many	TRBV7-3	TRBJ2-1	TGTGCCAGCAGTCCCCGCGGAGGCGGGGACAATGAGCAGTTCTTC	CASSPRGGGDNEQFF
.	few	TRBV5-1	TRBJ1-4	TGCGCCAGCAGCTCCCGGACGAGTGTTAATGAAAAACTGTTTTTT	CASSSRTSVNEKLFF
.	many	TRBV10-1	TRBJ2-3	TGCGCCAGCAGTGAGGCAGGCCCAGATACGCAGTATTTT	CASSEAGPDTQYF
TRBD1	.	TRBV9	TRBJ2-1	TGTGCCAGCAGCCGCGGACAGGGGATGGGCAATGAGCAGTTCTTC	CASSRGQGMGNEQFF
TRBD1	.	TRBV29-1	TRBJ2-7	TGCAGCGTTGTAACTCGGAACCGGGACAGGGGCTCCTACGAGCAGTACTTC	CSVVTRNRDRGSYEQYF
TRBD2	few	TRBV12-3/TRBV12-4	TRBJ2-5	TGTGCCATCCCCCCGCGGGAGAAGTCAGAGACCCAGTACTTC	CAIPPREKSETQYF
.	.	TRBV7-3	TRBJ2-7	TGTGCCAGCAGCCCATCCGGAGCCCAGACCTACGAGCAGTACTTC	CASSPSGAQTYEQYF
.	.	TRBV6-1	TRBJ2-7	TGTGCCAGCAGTGAGGGGGGAGTGCAGTACTTC	CASSEGGVQYF
TRBD2	.	TRBV20-1	TRBJ2-1	TGCAGTGCGCCTCCAGCGGGAGGGGGTGTGAATGAGCAGTTCTTC	CSAPPAGGGVNEQFF
TRBD1	.	TRBV18	TRBJ1-5	TGTGCCAGCTCACCGACAGGGGGTCGCAATCAGCCCCAGCATTTT	CASSPTGGRNQPQHF